The sequence of this TCR beta chain was determined in a study of cytomegalovirus exposure and HLA in healthy donors. Study-level points and caveats: Several top significant clusters appeared, in a later analysis, to be linked to common viral pathogens. Analysis performed later found approximately 17,000 TCR beta sequences associated with HLA alleles at 0.05 false discovery rate.

This CDR3 is built from 16 residues. The V gene's germline CDR1 is SGHAT and CDR2 FQNNGV. Trimming cost V 3 bases and J 8 bases; bases outside gene matches: 15. Remarks on this clone: The antigen is unknown.

The PCR had 60 Vbeta and 13 Jbeta primers. Here immunoSEQ multiplex PCR was the method, and the copy in TCRdb shows in-frame clones only, minus some. The sample records around 65,000 clones, 65% to 90% being singletons. This clonotype was obtained from a female donor in good health and CMV-seronegative. The V gene is TRBV11-2, the J gene TRBJ1-2; TRBD1 agrees at 7 bases. The specimen sequenced was PBMCs. Here the CDR3 reads CASSFAGGGSGGGYTF. As DNA, the CDR3 is TGTGCCAGCAGCTTTGCCGGAGGGGGTTCAGGGGGGGGCTACACCTTC.